A selection of T cell receptor beta chains follows, all from one sample in a study of blood T cell repertoires in COVID-19. TCRdb's table, derived via immunoSEQ multiplex PCR, lists solely in-frame clones and lacks some. The sample lists roughly 200,000 clones; 90% were seen once. The material sequenced was peripheral blood. The source is a man between 45 and 60 years old with acute or convalescent COVID-19. The CDR3 runs from the conserved cysteine through the conserved F or W. Fields, in order: CDR3 DNA, CDR3 protein, D gene, clone size, V gene, J gene, CDR3 length. The D gene is left open where the match is weak. Expanded clones are given a class, and other clones once, few, many or no size at all.

CDR3nt: TGCAGCGTTGGTCGGACAGTGAGCACTGAAGCTTTCTTT
CDR3aa: CSVGRTVSTEAFF
d_gene: -
abundance: -
v_gene: TRBV29-1
j_gene: TRBJ1-1
len: 13

CDR3nt: TGTGCCAGCAGTGTTGGGGAGGACACTGAAGCTTTCTTT
CDR3aa: CASSVGEDTEAFF
d_gene: -
abundance: -
v_gene: TRBV6-4
j_gene: TRBJ1-1
len: 13

CDR3nt: TGCGCCAGCAGCTCAGGGACTAGCGGAGGAGATACGCAGTATTTT
CDR3aa: CASSSGTSGGDTQYF
d_gene: TRBD2
abundance: -
v_gene: TRBV5-1
j_gene: TRBJ2-3
len: 15

CDR3nt: TGTGCCAGCAGTTCGACAGGGTGGCAAGAGACCCAGTACTTC
CDR3aa: CASSSTGWQETQYF
d_gene: TRBD1
abundance: -
v_gene: TRBV6-5
j_gene: TRBJ2-5
len: 14

CDR3nt: TGTGCCAGCAGGCCCGGACCGACTAGGGACACTGAAGCTTTCTTT
CDR3aa: CASRPGPTRDTEAFF
d_gene: -
abundance: -
v_gene: TRBV2
j_gene: TRBJ1-1
len: 15

CDR3nt: TGTGCCATCAGTGGGGGACAGATGAACACTGAAGCTTTCTTT
CDR3aa: CAISGGQMNTEAFF
d_gene: TRBD1
abundance: -
v_gene: TRBV10-3
j_gene: TRBJ1-1
len: 14

CDR3nt: TGTGCCAGAGGACAGGTTCAAGAGACCCAGTACTTC
CDR3aa: CARGQVQETQYF
d_gene: TRBD1
abundance: -
v_gene: TRBV2
j_gene: TRBJ2-5
len: 12

CDR3nt: TGCGCCAGCAGTGAGCCGGGACTAGCTACCACAGATACGCAGTATTTT
CDR3aa: CASSEPGLATTDTQYF
d_gene: TRBD2
abundance: -
v_gene: TRBV10-2
j_gene: TRBJ2-3
len: 16

CDR3nt: TGTGCCAGCAGTTCGCGGGGAGGGGCTAATGAAAAACTGTTTTTT
CDR3aa: CASSSRGGANEKLFF
d_gene: -
abundance: -
v_gene: TRBV28
j_gene: TRBJ1-4
len: 15

CDR3nt: TGTGCCAGCAGGGTGGGACAGAGAGTAATTCAGCCCCAGCATTTT
CDR3aa: CASRVGQRVIQPQHF
d_gene: TRBD1
abundance: once
v_gene: TRBV28
j_gene: TRBJ1-5
len: 15

CDR3nt: TGTGCCAGCACCGCCCGCGGGAGCATTTACGAGCAGTACTTC
CDR3aa: CASTARGSIYEQYF
d_gene: TRBD2
abundance: -
v_gene: TRBV2
j_gene: TRBJ2-7
len: 14

CDR3nt: TGCAGCGTAGGGACAGCACAAGAGACCCAGTACTTC
CDR3aa: CSVGTAQETQYF
d_gene: TRBD1
abundance: -
v_gene: TRBV29-1
j_gene: TRBJ2-5
len: 12

CDR3nt: TGTGCCAGCAACGAGCAAAGCGGTGAAAAACTGTTTTTT
CDR3aa: CASNEQSGEKLFF
d_gene: -
abundance: -
v_gene: TRBV6-5
j_gene: TRBJ1-4
len: 13

CDR3nt: TGCGCCAGCAAAGGGGTGGAGCAGTTCTTC
CDR3aa: CASKGVEQFF
d_gene: -
abundance: once
v_gene: TRBV10-1
j_gene: TRBJ2-1
len: 10

CDR3nt: TGTGCCAGCTCACCCGGGACAGGGGGCTTGGGTGAGCAGTTCTTC
CDR3aa: CASSPGTGGLGEQFF
d_gene: TRBD1
abundance: -
v_gene: TRBV18
j_gene: TRBJ2-1
len: 15

CDR3nt: TGTGCCAGCAGCTCCGGCGGGAACACTGAAGCTTTCTTT
CDR3aa: CASSSGGNTEAFF
d_gene: -
abundance: -
v_gene: TRBV7-8
j_gene: TRBJ1-1
len: 13

CDR3nt: TGTGCCAGCAGTTACTCCACGAACACCGGGGAGCTGTTTTTT
CDR3aa: CASSYSTNTGELFF
d_gene: -
abundance: -
v_gene: TRBV6-2/TRBV6-3
j_gene: TRBJ2-2
len: 14

CDR3nt: TGTGCCTGGAGCAAAGCGGGAGGGCCGGCCTACGAGCAGTACTTC
CDR3aa: CAWSKAGGPAYEQYF
d_gene: TRBD2
abundance: -
v_gene: TRBV30
j_gene: TRBJ2-7
len: 15

CDR3nt: TGTGCCAGTAGTGACAGTGAAGCTTTCTTT
CDR3aa: CASSDSEAFF
d_gene: -
abundance: -
v_gene: TRBV19
j_gene: TRBJ1-1
len: 10

CDR3nt: TGTGCCAGTAGCCCCTTGGGACAGGGGGGGTTCAATGAGCAGTTCTTC
CDR3aa: CASSPLGQGGFNEQFF
d_gene: TRBD1
abundance: -
v_gene: TRBV19
j_gene: TRBJ2-1
len: 16

CDR3nt: TGTGCCAGCAGCTTGTGGGCGGGGCTTTCACCCCTCCACTTT
CDR3aa: CASSLWAGLSPLHF
d_gene: -
abundance: -
v_gene: TRBV7-2
j_gene: TRBJ1-6
len: 14

CDR3nt: TGTGCCAGCAGTTACTCTCAGCGGGTGATCACAGATACGCAGTATTTT
CDR3aa: CASSYSQRVITDTQYF
d_gene: -
abundance: -
v_gene: TRBV6-2/TRBV6-3
j_gene: TRBJ2-3
len: 16

CDR3nt: TGTGCCAGTACTACGACTAGTGAGCGACGTGAGCAGTTCTTC
CDR3aa: CASTTTSERREQFF
d_gene: -
abundance: -
v_gene: TRBV19
j_gene: TRBJ2-1
len: 14

CDR3nt: TGCGCCAGCAGCTTGGGACAGGGATATCAGCCCCAGCATTTT
CDR3aa: CASSLGQGYQPQHF
d_gene: TRBD1
abundance: -
v_gene: TRBV5-1
j_gene: TRBJ1-5
len: 14

CDR3nt: TGTGCCAGCAGTCTTGGGGACAGATACACCGGGGAGCTGTTTTTT
CDR3aa: CASSLGDRYTGELFF
d_gene: TRBD1
abundance: -
v_gene: TRBV28
j_gene: TRBJ2-2
len: 15

CDR3nt: TGTGCCAGTAGTGACAGTATCTCTGGGGCCAACGTCCTGACTTTC
CDR3aa: CASSDSISGANVLTF
d_gene: -
abundance: -
v_gene: TRBV19
j_gene: TRBJ2-6
len: 15

CDR3nt: TGTGCCAGCAGTGAAGCAGGGACTTCCAGCTCCTACGAGCAGTACTTC
CDR3aa: CASSEAGTSSSYEQYF
d_gene: -
abundance: -
v_gene: TRBV6-1
j_gene: TRBJ2-7
len: 16

CDR3nt: TGTGCCAGCAGCTTAGAGGGCCGGACTGAAGCTTTCTTT
CDR3aa: CASSLEGRTEAFF
d_gene: -
abundance: once
v_gene: TRBV11-2
j_gene: TRBJ1-1
len: 13

CDR3nt: TGTGCCAGCAGCAAAACTCCTAGAAACAATGAGCAGTTCTTC
CDR3aa: CASSKTPRNNEQFF
d_gene: -
abundance: -
v_gene: TRBV6-4
j_gene: TRBJ2-1
len: 14

CDR3nt: TGTGCCAGCAGCGGGCCTAGCGGGAGAAACGAGCAGTACTTC
CDR3aa: CASSGPSGRNEQYF
d_gene: TRBD2
abundance: -
v_gene: TRBV9
j_gene: TRBJ2-7
len: 14

CDR3nt: TGTGCCAGCAGCCATGAGGCGGGGTGGGATTCACCCCTCCACTTT
CDR3aa: CASSHEAGWDSPLHF
d_gene: -
abundance: -
v_gene: TRBV3-1/TRBV3-2
j_gene: TRBJ1-6
len: 15

CDR3nt: TGTGCCAGCAGCTTAGGGGGGGGGATTACAGATACGCAGTATTTT
CDR3aa: CASSLGGGITDTQYF
d_gene: TRBD2
abundance: -
v_gene: TRBV7-2
j_gene: TRBJ2-3
len: 15

CDR3nt: TGTGCCAGTAGCGGGACAGGTGGGTCCTACGAGCAGTACTTC
CDR3aa: CASSGTGGSYEQYF
d_gene: TRBD1
abundance: -
v_gene: TRBV19
j_gene: TRBJ2-7
len: 14

CDR3nt: TGTGCCAGCAGTCACCGGGACAGGGGAGACGAGCAGTACTTC
CDR3aa: CASSHRDRGDEQYF
d_gene: TRBD1
abundance: -
v_gene: TRBV6-5
j_gene: TRBJ2-7
len: 14

CDR3nt: TGTGCCAGCACTGCTACCCGACAGGCCTATAATTCACCCCTCCACTTT
CDR3aa: CASTATRQAYNSPLHF
d_gene: -
abundance: -
v_gene: TRBV7-9
j_gene: TRBJ1-6
len: 16

CDR3nt: TGTGCCAGCACGGTCCGGGAGCAGTACTTC
CDR3aa: CASTVREQYF
d_gene: -
abundance: -
v_gene: TRBV9
j_gene: TRBJ2-7
len: 10

CDR3nt: TGTGCCACCTTCCGGGGTAGCGGGAGTGGGGCAGATACGCAGTATTTT
CDR3aa: CATFRGSGSGADTQYF
d_gene: TRBD2
abundance: -
v_gene: TRBV28
j_gene: TRBJ2-3
len: 16

CDR3nt: TGTGCCAGCAGCCTAGGGGGATCAGACACTGAAGCTTTCTTT
CDR3aa: CASSLGGSDTEAFF
d_gene: -
abundance: -
v_gene: TRBV3-1/TRBV3-2
j_gene: TRBJ1-1
len: 14

CDR3nt: TGTGCCAGCAGCCGCCAGAGGTCCTACAATGAGCAGTTCTTC
CDR3aa: CASSRQRSYNEQFF
d_gene: -
abundance: -
v_gene: TRBV3-1/TRBV3-2
j_gene: TRBJ2-1
len: 14

CDR3nt: TGTGCCAGCAGTTCGTACAGGGGGAGCTCCTACGAGCAGTACTTC
CDR3aa: CASSSYRGSSYEQYF
d_gene: TRBD1
abundance: -
v_gene: TRBV27
j_gene: TRBJ2-7
len: 15

CDR3nt: TGTGCCAGCAGCCGATCGGGACTAGCGTCTACACGAAGCACCGGGGAGCTGTTTTTT
CDR3aa: CASSRSGLASTRSTGELFF
d_gene: TRBD2
abundance: -
v_gene: TRBV9
j_gene: TRBJ2-2
len: 19

CDR3nt: TGTGCCAGCAGCCGGGTGAGGGCTGGCGATACGCAGTATTTT
CDR3aa: CASSRVRAGDTQYF
d_gene: -
abundance: -
v_gene: TRBV7-2
j_gene: TRBJ2-3
len: 14

CDR3nt: TGTGCCAGCAGTAGCGGACTAGCGGGAGGGCCGAAAAGGGATACGCAGTATTTT
CDR3aa: CASSSGLAGGPKRDTQYF
d_gene: TRBD2
abundance: -
v_gene: TRBV27
j_gene: TRBJ2-3
len: 18

CDR3nt: TGTGCCAGCAGTCGGACTAGCGGGAGGATCGGCTCCTACGAGCAGTACTTC
CDR3aa: CASSRTSGRIGSYEQYF
d_gene: TRBD2
abundance: -
v_gene: TRBV5-4
j_gene: TRBJ2-7
len: 17

CDR3nt: TGTGCCAGCAGTTACTTCCTGTCGGGAAACTATGGCTACACCTTC
CDR3aa: CASSYFLSGNYGYTF
d_gene: -
abundance: once
v_gene: TRBV6-5
j_gene: TRBJ1-2
len: 15

CDR3nt: TGTGCCAGCATGTCAGGGGGCGGGCAGCCCCAGCATTTT
CDR3aa: CASMSGGGQPQHF
d_gene: TRBD1
abundance: few
v_gene: TRBV12-3/TRBV12-4
j_gene: TRBJ1-5
len: 13

CDR3nt: TGTGCCAGTAGTAAGGCACATTCTCTAGCGGGAGGTAAGAATGAGCAGTTCTTC
CDR3aa: CASSKAHSLAGGKNEQFF
d_gene: TRBD2
abundance: -
v_gene: TRBV19
j_gene: TRBJ2-1
len: 18

CDR3nt: TGTGCCAGCAATTACGTGGCTCTCACAGATACGCAGTATTTT
CDR3aa: CASNYVALTDTQYF
d_gene: -
abundance: -
v_gene: TRBV7-2
j_gene: TRBJ2-3
len: 14

CDR3nt: TGTGCCAGCAGCCAAGCTAGCGGCTACGAGCAGTACTTC
CDR3aa: CASSQASGYEQYF
d_gene: TRBD2
abundance: -
v_gene: TRBV3-1/TRBV3-2
j_gene: TRBJ2-7
len: 13

CDR3nt: TGTGCCAGCAGTCCGGGACAGAGCTATGGCTACACCTTC
CDR3aa: CASSPGQSYGYTF
d_gene: TRBD1
abundance: -
v_gene: TRBV9
j_gene: TRBJ1-2
len: 13

CDR3nt: TGTGCCAGCAGCGAGCCGGGGACTAGCGGAGCCTACGAGCAGTACTTC
CDR3aa: CASSEPGTSGAYEQYF
d_gene: TRBD2
abundance: -
v_gene: TRBV7-9
j_gene: TRBJ2-7
len: 16

CDR3nt: TGTGCCAGCAGTGACTCTGGACCGGGACAGGCGGGGTATGGCTACACCTTC
CDR3aa: CASSDSGPGQAGYGYTF
d_gene: TRBD1
abundance: -
v_gene: TRBV25-1
j_gene: TRBJ1-2
len: 17

CDR3nt: TGTGCCACCAACTTTCTAGCGGGAGTCGGGAATGAGCAGTTCTTC
CDR3aa: CATNFLAGVGNEQFF
d_gene: TRBD2
abundance: -
v_gene: TRBV7-2
j_gene: TRBJ2-1
len: 15

CDR3nt: TGTGCCAGCAGTCCCCAGGGAGGGATCGCCGGGGAGCTGTTTTTT
CDR3aa: CASSPQGGIAGELFF
d_gene: TRBD2
abundance: -
v_gene: TRBV7-3
j_gene: TRBJ2-2
len: 15

CDR3nt: TGTGCCAGCAGTTCGCAGGGGCCCTCCTATAATTCACCCCTCCACTTT
CDR3aa: CASSSQGPSYNSPLHF
d_gene: -
abundance: -
v_gene: TRBV2
j_gene: TRBJ1-6
len: 16